These 16 T cell receptor beta chains originate from one sample sequenced in a study of cytomegalovirus exposure and HLA in healthy donors. Primers included in the PCR were 60 Vbeta and 13 Jbeta primers. Clones were read by immunoSEQ multiplex PCR, and TCRdb kept only the in-frame ones, dropping some. In the table there are approximately 150,000 clones, around 86% of which are singletons. Material for sequencing was PBMCs. These receptors all come from a woman aged 25 to 39 in good health and CMV-seronegative.

The chain is built from TRBV27 and TRBJ1-2, with 11 nucleotides matching TRBD1. J gave up 11 bases and V 6 bases, and 11 bases lay outside the gene matches. Looked up from germline, CDR1 is MNHEY and CDR2 is SMNVEV (reference sequence). The CDR3 has 14 amino acids. CDR3 coding DNA: TGTGCCAGCAGCCGATCGGGACAGGGGGGGTGGTACACCTTC. Its translation is CASSRSGQGGWYTF.

The rearrangement joins TRBV4-3 to TRBJ2-2, with no clear D. Trimming removed 4 bases at V and 4 bases at J, with 4 bases between. This CDR3 has 12 residues. Looked up from germline, CDR1 is LGHNA and CDR2 is YSLEER. The CDR3 sequence: CASSPLTGELFF. In DNA, the CDR3 is TGCGCCAGCAGCCCACTCACCGGGGAGCTGTTTTTT.

This clone was counted between two and nine times. V usage is TRBV6-5 and J usage is TRBJ1-5; 7 positions match TRBD1. V shed 5 bases and J 1 base; nucleotides not matched to a gene: 2. CDR3 length: 14 amino acids. The germline CDR1 and CDR2 sequences are MNHEY and SVGAGI. As DNA, the CDR3 is TGTGCCAGCAGTGAAGGGGGCAGCAATCAGCCCCAGCATTTT. Translating gives CASSEGGSNQPQHF.

This chain connects TRBV27 to TRBJ1-6; 7 bases agree with TRBD1. Germline V gives CDR1 MNHEY, CDR2 SMNVEV (reference sequence). The J segment lost 0 bases and the V segment lost 3 bases, leaving 8 bases of the junction unmatched. CDR3 length: 18 amino acids. In DNA form, the CDR3 reads TGTGCCAGCAGTTTTGCCCGGGCAGGGGGCTCCTATAATTCACCCCTCCACTTT. As protein: CASSFARAGGSYNSPLHF.

V and J are TRBV18 and TRBJ2-2; no clear D gene. This CDR3 has 15 amino acids. The V gene's germline CDR1 is KGHSH and CDR2 LQKENI. With 6 bases removed from V and 7 bases from J, the gap between germline ends came to 18 bases. CDR3 coding DNA: TGTGCCAGCTCGCCTAGAGACCCGATAGGCGGGGAGCTGTTTTTT. The encoded protein is CASSPRDPIGGELFF.

This chain uses TRBV19 with TRBJ1-5; TRBD1 might be the D (6 bases). The CDR3 spans 16 residues. Germline loops: CDR1 LNHDA, CDR2 SQIVND (reference sequence). V was pared by 0 bases and J by 1 base, with 10 bases between. In nucleotides, the CDR3 is TGTGCCAGTAGTATAGATCCAGGGGTGAGCAATCAGCCCCAGCATTTT. Translating it yields CASSIDPGVSNQPQHF.

The chain carries TRBV9 and TRBJ2-7; D is perhaps TRBD2 (7 bases). V lost 0 bases and J 7 bases, leaving 17 bases between the germline ends. The CDR3 consists of 15 residues. CDR1 and CDR2 from the germline V gene are SGDLS and YYNGEE. Here the CDR3 reads CASSVGGRETEEQYF. The CDR3 DNA sequence: TGTGCCAGCAGCGTAGGGGGGCGGGAGACGGAGGAGCAGTACTTC.

In nucleotides, the CDR3 is TGCGCCAGCAGCCAATCAGGGGGCAATTCACCCCTCCACTTT. Translation gives CASSQSGGNSPLHF. The chain has TRBV4-1 and TRBJ1-6; TRBD1 agrees at 8 bases. The junction had 1 base not matched to a gene; V was cut back by 2 bases and J by 7 bases. CDR1 is MGHRA, CDR2 YSYEKL, per germline. The CDR3 consists of 14 residues.

This clone has a single count. The gene calls are TRBV18 and TRBJ1-4; 10 positions match TRBD1. From germline, CDR1 is KGHSH and CDR2 LQKENI. V lost 1 base and J lost 5; bases outside the gene matches: 7. This CDR3 has 17 amino acids. The DNA of the CDR3 is TGTGCCAGCTCACCACGGGGGGACAGGGGTCAGAATGAAAAACTGTTTTTT. Translated, it gives CASSPRGDRGQNEKLFF. Supplemented by reference TRBV18 and TRBJ1-4, the full variable domain reads NAGVMQNPRHLVRRRGQEARLRCSPMKGHSHVYWYRQLPEEGLKFMVYLQKENIIDESGMPKERFSAEFPKEGPSILRIQQVVRGDSAAYFCASSPRGDRGQNEKLFFGSGTQLSVL.

This chain uses TRBV4-1 with TRBJ2-1; TRBD1 agrees at 11 bases. The CDR3 sequence is 16 residues long. Germline CDR1 MGHRA, CDR2 YSYEKL. V lost 5 bases, J lost 8 bases, and 11 bases stayed unmatched. The CDR3 nucleotides read TGCGCCAGCAGCTCGTCAGCAGGACAGGGGGCCTATGAGCAGTTCTTC. Translating it yields CASSSSAGQGAYEQFF.

Notes on this clone: This sample also contains other DNA sequences that code for the same CDR3. This rearrangement joins TRBV7-3 to TRBJ2-2; possible D gene TRBD1, 6 bases. Germline CDR1 and CDR2: SGHTA and FQGTGA. The CDR3 covers 14 residues. V lost 6 bases and J 5 bases, leaving 13 bases between the germline ends. The CDR3 nucleotides read TGTGCCAGCAGTTCAGGGGTAGGGACCGGGGAGCTGTTTTTT. Its translation: CASSSGVGTGELFF.

The genes are TRBV27 and TRBJ1-1; 7 bases are shared with TRBD1. Trimming took 6 bases from V and 8 from J; bases not matched to a gene: 15. Germline CDR1 reads MNHEY; CDR2 reads SMNVEV (reference sequence). This CDR3 region has 15 residues. CDR3 protein: CASRKTGLASTEAFF. Here the CDR3 DNA reads TGTGCCAGCAGGAAGACAGGGTTGGCCTCCACCGAAGCTTTCTTT.

The chain recombines TRBV7-2 with TRBJ2-7; 8 nucleotides line up with TRBD1. The CDR3 runs to 14 residues. The V gene end was trimmed by 4 bases and the J gene end by 5 bases; junction bases not matched to a gene: 7. The germline CDR1 and CDR2 sequences are SGHTA and FQGNSA. Written as DNA, the CDR3 is TGTGCCAGCAGCTACCAGGGGGCCGGTGACGAGCAGTACTTC. Protein sequence: CASSYQGAGDEQYF.

This clone came up a few times. CDR3 sequence reads: CASSPLAGGPKGEQYF. DNA of the CDR3: TGTGCCAGCAGCCCCCTAGCGGGAGGGCCTAAGGGCGAGCAGTACTTC. The chain has TRBV4-2 and TRBJ2-7; 12 bases agree with TRBD2. The CDR3 spans 16 residues. V lost 4 bases, J lost 6 bases, and 10 bases stayed unmatched. Germline CDR1 reads LGHNA; CDR2 reads YNFKEQ.

The J gene is TRBJ2-3, the V gene TRBV14; tentatively, D is TRBD2 (5 bases). The CDR3 contains 16 residues. Germline lookup yields CDR1 SGHDN and CDR2 FVKESK. The germline V and J ends were trimmed by 4 bases and 0 bases, with 14 bases remaining between them. The chain's CDR3 is CASSPYRGFSTDTQYF. The CDR3 DNA sequence: TGTGCCAGCAGCCCTTATCGGGGATTCAGCACAGATACGCAGTATTTT.

As for this clone: Other DNA sequences in this sample translate to the same CDR3. The rearrangement links TRBV18 to TRBJ1-1, with D unresolved. Germline-derived CDR1 and CDR2 are KGHSH and LQKENI. CDR3 length equals 13 residues. V dropped 3 bases and J dropped 1 base, with 6 bases sitting between them. The CDR3 sequence: CASSPPRNTEAFF. The DNA of the CDR3 is TGTGCCAGCTCACCCCCCAGGAACACTGAAGCTTTCTTT. Combining the CDR3 with reference TRBV18 and TRBJ1-1 gives the whole variable domain NAGVMQNPRHLVRRRGQEARLRCSPMKGHSHVYWYRQLPEEGLKFMVYLQKENIIDESGMPKERFSAEFPKEGPSILRIQQVVRGDSAAYFCASSPPRNTEAFFGQGTRLTVV.